This TCR beta chain was observed in a study of Ad26.COV2.S vaccination and SARS-CoV-2 variants. The protocol was immunoSEQ multiplex PCR, while the TCRdb copy is restricted to in-frame clones and leaves out a portion. The table has about 410,000 clones, about 90% seen once. Stated treatment: approximately 18 received Ad26.COV2.S at low or high dose, single or two shots; roughly five received placebo; per-sample allocation not given. Specimens were obtained on day 63 following the first vaccine or placebo injection. From germline, CDR1 is SGHTA and CDR2 FQGNSA. Trimming removed 4 bases from V and 3 bases from J, with 10 bases in between. CDR3 length equals 14 residues.

J is TRBJ1-3 and V is TRBV7-2, with unresolved D. The TCR sequence derives from a person between 18 and 65 years old who received the Ad26.COV2.S COVID-19 vaccine or a placebo. The sample consisted of peripheral blood, taken in a trial of Ad26.COV2.S vaccine versus placebo. CDR3 nucleotides: TGTGCCAGCAGCTCTCGAAGGGATGGAAACACCATATATTTT. Encoded protein: CASSSRRDGNTIYF.